The source of this TCR beta chain is a study of T cell responses to AZD1222 COVID-19 vaccine (dated by TCRdb to the early 2020s). General notes on the study: TCR sequencing covered 230 or so trial participants: about 210 given two doses of AZD1222 and approximately 26 given two doses of MenACWY control vaccine. Enrollment into the trials was organized by age into subgroups of 18-55, 56-69 and 70-plus years, and those subgroups contained approximately 160, 26 and 62 TCR-sequenced participants, respectively.

Points the paper makes about the study in general: Spike-specific TCR breadth and depth rose significantly after two AZD1222 doses compared with day 0 and with MenACWY recipients. Conclusions about previously exposed vaccinees are limited because only a handful of AZD1222 recipients were SARS-CoV-2 seropositive at baseline. Vaccine-associated CD4 TCRs spanned the whole spike protein, with dominant responses in regions 160-218 and 743-854. Because no day 14 peak-response samples were available, repertoires were characterized only after the peak T cell response. Reportedly, almost half of the unique spike-specific TCRs recognized epitopes lying outside the regions that are mutated in the B.1.351 and B.1.1.7 variants. Participants were mostly white British and included more females than males, and it was suggested by the authors that clonal diversity may have been underestimated. In the small 56-69-year group, the increase in depth fell short of significance, most likely because of low power.

What the time point label conveys for this sample: about 28 days (+/-7) after the second vaccine dose. AZD1222 recipients with second doses at about 4 weeks or about 12 weeks were pooled, because spike-specific TCR depth and breadth did not differ between schedules. The vaccinee samples were drawn from two UK trials, COV001 and COV002, one of which was a single-blind randomized controlled phase 2/3 trial testing AZD1222 (ChAdOx1 nCoV-19) in healthy adults. For TCRbeta chain sequencing, PBMC samples were collected from trial participants at day 0 and at day 28 after the second dose. The CDR3 regions of human TCRbeta chains were analyzed by immunosequencing. In the source study's methods: TCRs in the repertoires were compared against a reference library of SARS-CoV-2-specific TCRs that had been generated with the MIRA antigen-specificity platform. Breadth was defined as the fraction of unique TCRs that were SARS-CoV-2-associated, and depth was defined as the fraction of total T cells that were SARS-CoV-2-associated. Using the MIRA data, each spike-specific TCR was assigned both to the spike region to which the TCR was reactive and to a CD4 or CD8 class. Log10-transformed breadth and depth values were compared by one-way ANOVA with Sidak's multiple comparisons tests. TCRdb provides this immuneACCESS table in a form limited to in-frame rearrangements. Some clones are lacking; in checked studies, under half of them reflect an unresolved V gene, and why the rest are absent is not known. The DNA gave D and trimming, while V, J and clone size come from that table. This sample gives roughly 120,000 clones in total; around 84% of them show up just once. The ten largest clones represent 15% to 20% of the sample.

CDR1 GTSNPN and CDR2 SVGIG were looked up in the germline V gene (reference sequence). V is clipped by 5 bases and J by 0 bases, and the sequence between their germline boundaries is 26 bases long. The CDR3 numbers 18 residues from cysteine through phenylalanine. The CDR3 DNA has 54 bases and is translated from base 1. Remarks on this clone: Its antigen is still unknown. No much larger clonotype is one base removed from it; base qualities were not supplied.

The starting material was peripheral blood, obtained 28 days after the second AZD1222 dose. The V gene is TRBV30 and the J gene is TRBJ2-7, and perhaps TRBD2 as D gene, on 5 matching bases. The source of this sequence is an adult who received the AZD1222 COVID-19 vaccine. The nucleotide sequence is TGTGCCTGGTCTCCGAAAAGTTACTCGCCTAGCCGCTCCTACGAGCAGTACTTC. Its protein is CAWSPKSYSPSRSYEQYF. Joined to the reference TRBV30 and TRBJ2-7 proteins, this CDR3 gives the full variable domain: SQTIHQWPATLVQPVGSPLSLECTVEGTSNPNLYWYRQAAGRGLQLLFYSVGIGQISSEVPQNLSASRPQDRQFILSSKKLLLSDSGFYLCAWSPKSYSPSRSYEQYFGPGTRLTVT.